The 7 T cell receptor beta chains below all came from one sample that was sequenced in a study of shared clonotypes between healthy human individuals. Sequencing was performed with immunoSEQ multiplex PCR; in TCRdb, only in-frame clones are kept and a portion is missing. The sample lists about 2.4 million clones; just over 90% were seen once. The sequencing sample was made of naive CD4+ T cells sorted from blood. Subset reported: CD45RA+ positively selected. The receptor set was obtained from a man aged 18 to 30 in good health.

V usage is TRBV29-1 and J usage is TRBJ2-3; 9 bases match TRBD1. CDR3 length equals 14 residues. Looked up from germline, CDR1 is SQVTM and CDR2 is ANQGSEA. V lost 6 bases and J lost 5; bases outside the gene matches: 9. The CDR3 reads CSVGDRVILDTQYF. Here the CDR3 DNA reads TGCAGCGTGGGGGACAGGGTAATTCTAGATACGCAGTATTTT.

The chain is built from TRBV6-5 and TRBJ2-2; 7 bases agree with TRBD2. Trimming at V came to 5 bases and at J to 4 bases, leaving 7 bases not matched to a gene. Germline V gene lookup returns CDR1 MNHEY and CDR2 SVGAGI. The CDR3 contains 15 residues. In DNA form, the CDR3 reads TGTGCCAGCAGTCCCGGGACTACGGGCACCGGGGAGCTGTTTTTT. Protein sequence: CASSPGTTGTGELFF.

The CDR3 DNA reads as TGTGCCAGCAGCTCGAGTGGTGGGAGACGGGAGCTGTTTTTT. As protein: CASSSSGGRRELFF. The V and J genes are TRBV7-9 and TRBJ2-2; a possible D gene is TRBD2 (5 bases). Trimming left V 4 bases short and J 9 bases short, with 15 bases between. CDR3 size: 14 residues. The germline CDR1 and CDR2 sequences are SEHNR and FQNEAQ (reference sequence).

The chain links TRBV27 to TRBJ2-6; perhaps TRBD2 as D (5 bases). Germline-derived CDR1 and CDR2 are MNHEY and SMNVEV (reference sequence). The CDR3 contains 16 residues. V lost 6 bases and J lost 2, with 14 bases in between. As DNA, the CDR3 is TGTGCCAGCAGCCTACGCGAGGGAGCTGGGGCCAACGTCCTGACTTTC. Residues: CASSLREGAGANVLTF. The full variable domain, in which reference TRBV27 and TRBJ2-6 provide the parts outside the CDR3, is EAQVTQNPRYLITVTGKKLTVTCSQNMNHEYMSWYRQDPGLGLRQIYYSMNVEVTDKGDVPEGYKVSRKEKRNFPLILESPSPNQTSLYFCASSLREGAGANVLTFGAGSRLTVL.

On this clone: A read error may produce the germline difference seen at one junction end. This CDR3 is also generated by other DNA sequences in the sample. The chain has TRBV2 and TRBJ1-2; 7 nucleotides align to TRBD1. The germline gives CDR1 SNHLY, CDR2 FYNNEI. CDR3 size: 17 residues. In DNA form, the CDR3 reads TGTGCCAGCAGCGGAGGGGGCGCCCAGAGGGCTAACTATGGTTACACCTTC. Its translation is CASSGGGAQRANYGYTF.

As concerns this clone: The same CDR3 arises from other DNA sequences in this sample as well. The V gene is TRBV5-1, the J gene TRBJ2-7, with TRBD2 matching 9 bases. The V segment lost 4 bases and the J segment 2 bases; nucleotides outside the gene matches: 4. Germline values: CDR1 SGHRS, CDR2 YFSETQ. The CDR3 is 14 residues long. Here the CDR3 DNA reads TGCGCCAGCAGCCCGACTAGCGGAACCTACGAGCAGTACTTC. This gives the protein CASSPTSGTYEQYF.

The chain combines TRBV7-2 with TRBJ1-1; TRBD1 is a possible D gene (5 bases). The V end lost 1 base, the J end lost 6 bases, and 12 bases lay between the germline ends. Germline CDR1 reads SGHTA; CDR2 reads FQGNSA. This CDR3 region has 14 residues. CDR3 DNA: TGTGCCAGCAGCTTAGACCACAGGATGGCTGAAGCTTTCTTT. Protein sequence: CASSLDHRMAEAFF.